This T cell receptor beta chain was identified during a study of cytomegalovirus exposure and HLA in healthy donors. Notes on the study in general: The study flagged roughly 160 TCR beta chains as cytomegalovirus-associated. The authors later found TCR association rates varying by HLA locus, with DRB1 most and HLA-C fewest.

Concerning this clone: Its target is not known.

This CDR3 is 14 amino acids long. Germline trimming cut 7 bases from V and 7 bases from J; bases unmatched to any gene: 11. CDR1 SNHLY and CDR2 FYNNEI come from the germline V gene. This PCR relied on a set of 60 Vbeta primers and 13 Jbeta primers. Assay: immunoSEQ multiplex PCR; the TCRdb copy retains only in-frame clones and omits some. The profile covers about 99,000 clones, with about 80% appearing a single time and approximately 5% taken by the ten largest. The V gene is TRBV2, the J gene TRBJ1-2; 8 nucleotides align to TRBD1. Sequencing was performed on PBMCs. This receptor was identified in a woman between 18 and 29 years old in good health and CMV-seropositive. For the CDR3, the DNA is TGTGCCAGCACCCAGGACAGGGCTTATCTTGGCTACACCTTC. Protein: CASTQDRAYLGYTF.